This T cell receptor beta chain was captured in a study of cytomegalovirus exposure and HLA in healthy donors. Findings of the study overall: Later, TCR association rates were found to vary by HLA locus, highest for DRB1 and lowest for HLA-C.

In the case of this clone: Its target is not known.

It was with 60 Vbeta and 13 Jbeta primers that the PCR ran. Libraries were prepared by immunoSEQ multiplex PCR; TCRdb keeps only in-frame clonotypes and omits some of them. Among fewer than 150,000 clones listed, around 82% were seen once. Germline V gene sequence: CDR1 GTSNPN, CDR2 SVGIG (reference sequence). CDR3 length: 16 residues. V shed 1 base and J 2 bases; nucleotides not matched to a gene: 7. This TCR was recovered from a man aged 45-60 years in good health and CMV-seronegative. The V gene is TRBV30, the J gene TRBJ2-1; 8 bases fit TRBD2. The sample comprised PBMCs. CDR3 sequence (DNA): TGTGCCTGGAGTGGTATAGCAGCGGGAGCCTACAATGAGCAGTTCTTC. Its translation is CAWSGIAAGAYNEQFF.